The subject of this entry is one TCR beta chain. Its cognate antigen has yet to be identified. No clone much larger than this one lies a single base away; base qualities are absent. V drops 10 bases and J drops 0 bases, leaving 12 bases in between. For CDR1 and CDR2, the germline V gene (reference sequence) lists MNHNY and SVGAGI. The CDR3, cysteine through phenylalanine, is 14 amino acids long. Just CDR3 DNA is preserved here, 42 bases in frame from base 1. Patients with autoimmune disease history or receiving systemic immunosuppression were excluded from the trial. Peripheral blood for TCR sequencing was collected from all dose cohorts at baseline, on cycle 4 day 1, and on cycle 7 day 1. The samples were drawn from a first-in-human, open-label, multicenter phase I dose-escalation trial of ivuxolimab. The trial enrolled adults with locally advanced or metastatic head and neck squamous cell, hepatocellular, melanoma or renal cell carcinoma. Before TCR sequencing, CD4+ T cells and CD8+ T cells from peripheral blood were sorted into separate populations.

This sample stems from a study of OX40 agonist ivuxolimab in advanced cancers. Turning to the overall study: The costimulatory receptor OX40 (CD134) was targeted by ivuxolimab, a fully human IgG2 agonistic monoclonal antibody. Of the roughly 50 dose-escalation patients, hepatocellular carcinoma was present in about 20, melanoma in some 15, renal cell carcinoma in 9 and head and neck cancer in 9. Partial responses were achieved by three dose-escalation patients, of whom one had hepatocellular carcinoma and two had cutaneous melanoma. In the dose-escalation cohort, roughly four fifths of patients were male, and the mean age was roughly 60 years, with a range of about 20 to 90. The paper covers the monotherapy dose-escalation part of the phase I ivuxolimab trial, which included N of about 50 patients. Intravenous ivuxolimab was administered to patients every 2 weeks at six dose levels: 0.01, 0.1, 0.3, 1.5, 3 and 10 mg/kg. Patients were allowed to have had prior anti-PD-1, anti-PD-L1 or anti-CTLA-4 therapy, and 30% to 40% of the dose-escalation patients had been treated with checkpoint inhibitors. Peripheral TCRbeta sequencing was intended to test whether TCR sequence diversity was altered and clonal T-cell expansion was caused by ivuxolimab.

Paper-wide results and their limitations: After ivuxolimab, CD8+ T cells had more expanded clones than CD4+ T cells on average. Partial responders in the 0.1-3.0 mg/kg groups had among the lowest normalized peripheral clonal expansion, especially among CD8+ T cells. Antigen specificity was not determined for the clonally expanded peripheral T cells. At doses of 0.1 to 3.0 mg/kg, clonal expansion of both CD4+ and CD8+ T cells in blood was seen between baseline and week 6. Low levels of normalized T-cell clonal expansion were also seen in some patients who did not respond.

Genomic DNA was isolated from the sorted cells so that the TCRbeta CDR3 region could be sequenced. The immunoSEQ Assay was used for sequencing of TCRbeta CDR3 regions. TCRdb obtained this table from immuneACCESS and retained in-frame rearrangements with V and J assigned. These tables miss some clones; where compared with another copy, unresolved V genes account for less than half of the shortfall, and the remainder is unexplained. Within this sample are tens of thousands of clones, with 65% to 85% of them counted one time only. The ten largest clones represent around 12% of the sample. This sample comprised CD4+ or CD8+ T cells sorted from blood, obtained in a trial of the OX40 agonist ivuxolimab. Recombination joined TRBV6-6 with TRBJ2-2, with an unclear D gene assignment. The clonotype originates from an adult with an advanced solid tumor such as melanoma, head and neck, liver or kidney cancer. The CDR3 protein sequence reads: CAIRNNANTGELFF. The sequence in DNA is TGTGCCATTCGTAATAACGCGAACACCGGGGAGCTGTTTTTT.